This TCR beta chain derives from a study of blood T cells in healthy people across ages. It was approximately 10 milliliters of peripheral blood that were drawn from each donor. The V gene lost 4 bases and the J gene lost 2 bases, with 9 bases spanning the gap. The CDR3 sequence is 15 residues long. Primed by a sample-barcoded 5' primer and a J-beta primer mix, a second PCR proceeded for roughly 6 to 12 cycles. One entry per CDR3 protein results from TCRdb running MiXCR on the 5' RACE reads. The sample lists over 600,000 distinct CDR3 sequences, less than 45% occurring once. The gene calls are TRBV12-3 or TRBV12-4 and TRBJ2-6; tentatively, D is TRBD1 (6 bases). The clonotype was recovered from a man older than 75 in good health. Sequencing was done on a sample of blood. The CDR3 DNA reads as TGTGCCAGCAGTTCAGGGGTTACTGGGGCCAACGTCCTGACTTTC. It encodes CASSSGVTGANVLTF.